This is a list of T cell receptor beta chains from one sample in a study of blood T cell repertoires in COVID-19. The method was immunoSEQ multiplex PCR; TCRdb's version includes in-frame clones alone and lacks a portion of them. The table includes about 260,000 clones, about 90% detected once. The sequenced material came from peripheral blood. These receptors all stem from a woman aged 50 to 65 with acute or convalescent COVID-19. Both conserved end residues are part of each CDR3. Each record gives: CDR3 DNA, CDR3 protein, J gene, clone size, D gene, V gene. The D gene is left open where the match is weak. Expanded clones are given a class, and other clones once, few, many or no size at all.

TGTGCCAGACCTTCTACAGGGGCTCCTAGTGGAAACACCATATATTTT	CARPSTGAPSGNTIYF	TRBJ1-3	NA	TRBD1	TRBV19
TGTGCCAGCAGTTTAGGGGGGACCCTCACAGATACGCAGTATTTT	CASSLGGTLTDTQYF	TRBJ2-3	NA	NA	TRBV7-3
TGTGCCAGCAGCTTAAGGAGACTGCCGCAAGAGACCCAGTACTTC	CASSLRRLPQETQYF	TRBJ2-5	NA	NA	TRBV7-8
TGTGCCAGCAGGCCGCAGGGGGTCTCCTACGAGCAGTACTTC	CASRPQGVSYEQYF	TRBJ2-7	NA	TRBD1	TRBV28
TGTGCCAGCAGTTTCACCACAGGAAGCTCCTACGAGCAGTACTTC	CASSFTTGSSYEQYF	TRBJ2-7	NA	NA	TRBV27
TGTGCCAGCAGCTCCGTAGCGGGAGGCACCTACAATGAGCAGTTCTTC	CASSSVAGGTYNEQFF	TRBJ2-1	NA	TRBD2	TRBV5-4
TGTGCCAGCAGGATTGGACAGGGTTGGGATGAAAAACTGTTTTTT	CASRIGQGWDEKLFF	TRBJ1-4	once	TRBD1	TRBV6-6
TGTGCCAGCAGCGTAGGTCTAGCCGATGAGCAGTTCTTC	CASSVGLADEQFF	TRBJ2-1	NA	NA	TRBV9
TGCGCCAGCAGCCAAACGACTAGCGGGATGCACGAGCAGTACTTC	CASSQTTSGMHEQYF	TRBJ2-7	once	TRBD2	TRBV4-3
TGTGCCACCAACGGGGGATCTAGCACAGATACGCAGTATTTT	CATNGGSSTDTQYF	TRBJ2-3	NA	NA	TRBV3-1/TRBV3-2
TGTGCCAGCAGCGCCGGAGGGGCCACCGGGGAGCTGTTTTTT	CASSAGGATGELFF	TRBJ2-2	NA	NA	TRBV9